These 25 T cell receptor beta chains originate from one sample sequenced in a study of T-cell reconstitution after alpha-beta-depleted transplantation in children (dated by TCRdb to 2015 to 2016). The library was produced with PCR. For sequencing, an Illumina HiSeq 2500 was employed. TCR libraries were prepared with molecular barcoding, using unique molecular identifiers to normalize TCRbeta repertoire quantification. Clones were called with MiXCR by TCRdb after fastp trimmed the public reads at Q25, and only in-frame beta chains were retained. Every CDR3 protein is listed once, alongside the most common genes and DNA of its rows. This sample is represented by about 90,000 distinct CDR3 sequences; roughly 8.3% of them were singletons. 6.9% of the sample rests with the top ten. Specimen: PBMCs from the stem cell graft donor, collected from the stem cell graft. These receptor sequences come from a human donor who donated a stem cell graft to a child with congenital amegakaryocytic thrombocytopenia.

This clonotype turned up a few times. The chain uses TRBV7-2 and TRBJ2-3, with 9 bases identical to TRBD2. This CDR3 comprises 15 residues. Germline V gene data show CDR1 as SGHTA and CDR2 as FQGNSA. J lost 2 bases, V lost 5 bases, and 5 bases had no gene match. CDR3 in amino acids: CASSTRTSATDTQYF. Written as DNA, the CDR3 is TGTGCCAGCAGCACCCGGACTAGCGCCACAGATACGCAGTATTTT.

This clonotype was picked up many times. This sequence joins TRBV2 and TRBJ1-5; maybe TRBD1 (5 bases). The germline gives CDR1 SNHLY, CDR2 FYNNEI. V was cut by 6 bases and J by 4 bases, with 16 bases left in between. The CDR3 covers 15 residues. CDR3 in DNA: TGTGCCAGCAGAAGGCAACAAGGGGCAAATCAGCCCCAGCATTTT. Translating gives CASRRQQGANQPQHF.

The chain has TRBV3-1 and TRBJ2-1; possible D gene TRBD2, 5 bases. CDR3 length: 16 residues. V was pared by 8 bases and J by 0 bases, with 17 bases between. Per germline, CDR1 LGHDT and CDR2 YNNKEL (reference sequence). In DNA form, the CDR3 reads TGTGCCAGCGGAGGTATAGTCCCGAGCTCCTACAATGAGCAGTTCTTC. This sequence encodes CASGGIVPSSYNEQFF.

This clonotype was detected ten times or more. V usage is TRBV7-2 and J usage is TRBJ2-5; 8 bases match TRBD2. This CDR3 region has 15 residues. Trimming cost V 1 base and J 2 bases; bases outside gene matches: 3. Germline V gene lookup returns CDR1 SGHTA and CDR2 FQGNSA. The DNA of the CDR3 is TGTGCCAGCAGCTTAGGAGCGGGGGTACAAGAGACCCAGTACTTC. Protein sequence: CASSLGAGVQETQYF.

This clonotype was seen ten or more times. The chain links TRBV10-3 to TRBJ2-2, with D perhaps given as TRBD1 or TRBD2 (5 bases each). V lost 4 bases and J 10 bases, leaving 25 bases between the germline ends. CDR1 and CDR2 from the germline V gene are ENHRY and SYGVKD. The CDR3 has 17 amino acids. CDR3 bases: TGTGCCATCAGTGCAAATGTAGGGACCGGGCCCGAGGAGGAGCTGTTTTTT. As protein: CAISANVGTGPEEELFF.

This clonotype was counted many times. This chain uses TRBV28 with TRBJ1-5; D call uncertain. V was cut by 7 bases and J by 0 bases, with 10 bases left in between. Germline V gene data show CDR1 as MDHEN and CDR2 as SYDVKM. The CDR3 is made up of 14 amino acids. The CDR3 sequence: CASISSPSNQPQHF. The CDR3 DNA is TGTGCCAGCATCTCCTCACCTAGCAATCAGCCCCAGCATTTT. Full variable domain (remainder filled in from reference TRBV28 and TRBJ1-5): DVKVTQSSRYLVKRTGEKVFLECVQDMDHENMFWYRQDPGLGLRLIYFSYDVKMKEKGDIPEGYSVSREKKERFSLILESASTNQTSMYLCASISSPSNQPQHFGDGTRLSIL.

This clonotype was counted at least ten times. V is TRBV5-5 and J is TRBJ2-7; weak D call: TRBD1 (5 bases). Per germline, CDR1 SGHKS and CDR2 YYEKEE (reference sequence). The CDR3 length is 16 residues. The V end lost 4 bases, the J end lost 5 bases, and 22 bases lay between the germline ends. CDR3 residues: CASSPPTGRLRNEQYF. CDR3 nucleotide sequence: TGTGCCAGCAGCCCCCCAACAGGCCGTCTTCGAAACGAGCAGTACTTC.

About this clonotype: A much larger clone differs by one base, so this may be a read error. The chain has TRBV28 and TRBJ2-3; 8 bases match TRBD2. The CDR3 runs to 16 residues. Germline V CDR1 and CDR2: MDHEN, SYDVKM. V dropped 2 bases and J dropped 3; count of bases not matched to a gene: 7. In DNA, the CDR3 is TGTGCCAGCAGTTTAGTATCGCCTAGCGGGACAGATACGCAGTATTTT. Translation gives CASSLVSPSGTDTQYF.

This clonotype came up many times. This chain links TRBV29-1 with TRBJ1-1; D is unresolved. This CDR3 region has 13 residues. Trimming pared 7 bases from V and 7 bases from J, leaving 19 bases between. Per germline, CDR1 SQVTM and CDR2 ANQGSEA. The CDR3 nucleotides are TGCAGCGGGCATGAGGCGCCGCGGGGTGAAGCTTTCTTT. The encoded protein is CSGHEAPRGEAFF.

There are many counts of this clonotype. The rearrangement links TRBV27 to TRBJ1-3, with a tentative D call TRBD1 (5 bases). V lost 2 bases to trimming and J lost 5 bases, with 16 bases between them. Germline lookup yields CDR1 MNHEY and CDR2 SMNVEV (reference sequence). The CDR3 spans 16 residues. The CDR3 coding sequence is TGTGCCAGCAGTTTACGCGTCGGGGAGGGGAGAAACACCATATATTTT. Protein: CASSLRVGEGRNTIYF.

This clonotype came up many times. V and J are TRBV28 and TRBJ2-3; D unclear. V gave up 7 bases and J gave up 0 bases, with 14 bases separating them. There are 15 residues in the CDR3. Germline assignment: CDR1 MDHEN and CDR2 SYDVKM. The CDR3 protein is CASKPRRASTDTQYF. The CDR3 region has the DNA TGTGCCAGCAAACCCAGAAGAGCTAGCACAGATACGCAGTATTTT.

This clonotype was counted many times. This chain links TRBV20-1 with TRBJ2-1, with unresolved D. The V end was cut by 8 bases, the J end by 6 bases, with 11 bases between. The CDR3 consists of 11 residues. Germline CDR1 reads DFQATT; CDR2 reads SNEGSKA (reference sequence). As DNA, the CDR3 is TGCAGTTCCATGTTTTCCAATGAGCAGTTCTTC. Translated: CSSMFSNEQFF.

This clonotype was observed a few times. The rearrangement joins TRBV5-1 to TRBJ2-2; D possibly corresponds to TRBD2 (6 bases). V was pared by 5 bases and J by 2 bases, with 22 bases between. Germline V gene data show CDR1 as SGHRS and CDR2 as YFSETQ. The CDR3 has 18 amino acids. CDR3 nucleotides: TGCGCCAGCAGACCCGCAACGGTGGCGGGGCACAACACCGGGGAGCTGTTTTTT. Its protein is CASRPATVAGHNTGELFF.

This clonotype was counted at least ten times. The gene calls are TRBV12-3 or TRBV12-4 and TRBJ1-4; weak D call: TRBD1 (5 bases). The CDR3 consists of 12 residues. Between the trimmed V and J ends, which lost 2 bases and 8 bases, there was a span of 6 bases. DNA of the CDR3: TGTGCCAGCAGTTTACGGGACGAAAAACTGTTTTTT. It is translated as CASSLRDEKLFF.

The chain combines TRBV2 with TRBJ2-1, with 8 bases fitting TRBD1. With 4 bases clipped from V and 5 bases from J, the junction kept 10 bases outside the gene matches. This CDR3 region has 16 residues. CDR1 is SNHLY and CDR2 is FYNNEI in the germline V gene. The CDR3 protein is CASSGFMTGENNEQFF. The CDR3 DNA reads as TGTGCCAGCAGTGGTTTCATGACAGGGGAAAACAATGAGCAGTTCTTC.

This clonotype showed up just a few times. J is TRBJ2-2 and V is TRBV6-1, with 12 bases identical to TRBD1. Germline CDR1 MNHNS, CDR2 SASEGT. The CDR3 covers 18 residues. J lost 7 bases, V lost 7 bases, and 16 bases had no gene match. CDR3: CASILPDRDRGPIGELFF. The CDR3 region has the DNA TGTGCCAGCATCCTACCCGACCGGGACAGGGGGCCGATCGGGGAGCTGTTTTTT.

This clonotype was seen a few times. The chain is built from TRBV28 and TRBJ2-5, with D perhaps matching TRBD2 (7 bases). The CDR3 is made up of 14 amino acids. Germline CDR1 reads MDHEN; CDR2 reads SYDVKM. The V end lost 5 bases, the J end lost 6 bases, and 16 bases lay between the germline ends. Written as DNA, the CDR3 is TGTGCCAGCAGTCGAGGGGGGGAGGGGAAGACCCAGTACTTC. Translation: CASSRGGEGKTQYF. The full variable domain, completed using reference TRBV28 and TRBJ2-5, is DVKVTQSSRYLVKRTGEKVFLECVQDMDHENMFWYRQDPGLGLRLIYFSYDVKMKEKGDIPEGYSVSREKKERFSLILESASTNQTSMYLCASSRGGEGKTQYFGPGTRLLVL.

This clonotype appeared many times. The CDR3 reads CASAFQDEQFF. Here the CDR3 DNA reads TGCGCCAGCGCCTTTCAGGATGAGCAGTTCTTC. This chain links TRBV5-1 with TRBJ2-1; the D is unclear. The V and J ends lost 7 bases and 8 bases respectively, with 10 bases between them. The CDR3 consists of 11 residues. Germline V gene sequence: CDR1 SGHRS, CDR2 YFSETQ.

This clonotype was observed at least ten times. The chain combines TRBV5-6 with TRBJ1-2; D remains unclear. There are 13 residues in the CDR3. Germline V gives CDR1 SGHDT, CDR2 YYEEEE. Trimming pared 4 bases from V and 3 bases from J, leaving 10 bases between. The CDR3: CASSPGRDYGYTF. CDR3 nucleotides: TGTGCCAGCAGCCCCGGGAGGGACTATGGCTACACCTTC.

This clonotype was recorded at least ten times. This chain uses TRBV20-1 with TRBJ2-5; 12 positions match TRBD2. The ends lost 6 bases at V and 0 bases at J; junction bases unmatched: 8. Germline assignment: CDR1 DFQATT and CDR2 SNEGSKA (reference sequence). The CDR3 sequence is 16 residues long. The chain's CDR3 is CSAHVLAGGYQETQYF. DNA for the CDR3: TGCAGTGCCCACGTCCTAGCGGGGGGGTACCAAGAGACCCAGTACTTC.

This clonotype came up many times. V usage is TRBV2 and J usage is TRBJ2-1; the match to TRBD2 covers 10 bases. V was pared by 8 bases and J by 4 bases, with 5 bases of the junction left unmatched. Germline loops: CDR1 SNHLY, CDR2 FYNNEI. This CDR3 region has 14 residues. In nucleotides, the CDR3 is TGTGCCAGCGGGGGGACTAGCGTTTACAATGAGCAGTTCTTC. As protein: CASGGTSVYNEQFF.

The rearrangement joins TRBV28 to TRBJ1-4; TRBD1 agrees at 7 bases. This CDR3 has 16 amino acids. Per germline, CDR1 MDHEN and CDR2 SYDVKM. V trimming: 3 bases; J trimming: 8 bases; junction bases outside the gene matches: 12. The CDR3 reads CASSFTTGKGEEKLFF. The CDR3 DNA reads as TGTGCCAGCAGTTTCACGACAGGGAAGGGAGAGGAAAAACTGTTTTTT.

This clonotype was recorded many times. V usage is TRBV5-1 and J usage is TRBJ1-1; 12 positions agree with TRBD1. Trimming cost V 3 bases and J 5 bases; bases outside gene matches: 17. Germline V CDR1 and CDR2: SGHRS, YFSETQ. The CDR3 is 19 residues long. CDR3 loop: CASSSRTNPGQGARTEAFF. CDR3 coding DNA: TGCGCCAGCAGCTCTCGGACCAATCCGGGACAGGGGGCGAGGACTGAAGCTTTCTTT.

This clonotype was seen at least ten times. This rearrangement joins TRBV12-3 or TRBV12-4 to TRBJ2-5; 10 bases are a match to TRBD1. V trimming: 5 bases; J trimming: 3 bases; junction bases outside the gene matches: 3. The CDR3 length is 14 residues. DNA of the CDR3: TGTGCCAGCAGTGCCGGGACAGGGGAAGAGACCCAGTACTTC. Its translation is CASSAGTGEETQYF.

This clonotype was found many times. The V call is TRBV18, the J call TRBJ2-7; 8 nucleotides match TRBD1. This CDR3 has 14 residues. Germline values: CDR1 KGHSH, CDR2 LQKENI. Trimming cost V 3 bases and J 6 bases; bases outside gene matches: 7. CDR3: CASSPTGVMAEQYF. The DNA for the CDR3 is TGTGCCAGCTCACCGACAGGGGTAATGGCCGAGCAGTACTTC. Drawing the rest from reference TRBV18 and TRBJ2-7, the complete variable domain is NAGVMQNPRHLVRRRGQEARLRCSPMKGHSHVYWYRQLPEEGLKFMVYLQKENIIDESGMPKERFSAEFPKEGPSILRIQQVVRGDSAAYFCASSPTGVMAEQYFGPGTRLTVT.